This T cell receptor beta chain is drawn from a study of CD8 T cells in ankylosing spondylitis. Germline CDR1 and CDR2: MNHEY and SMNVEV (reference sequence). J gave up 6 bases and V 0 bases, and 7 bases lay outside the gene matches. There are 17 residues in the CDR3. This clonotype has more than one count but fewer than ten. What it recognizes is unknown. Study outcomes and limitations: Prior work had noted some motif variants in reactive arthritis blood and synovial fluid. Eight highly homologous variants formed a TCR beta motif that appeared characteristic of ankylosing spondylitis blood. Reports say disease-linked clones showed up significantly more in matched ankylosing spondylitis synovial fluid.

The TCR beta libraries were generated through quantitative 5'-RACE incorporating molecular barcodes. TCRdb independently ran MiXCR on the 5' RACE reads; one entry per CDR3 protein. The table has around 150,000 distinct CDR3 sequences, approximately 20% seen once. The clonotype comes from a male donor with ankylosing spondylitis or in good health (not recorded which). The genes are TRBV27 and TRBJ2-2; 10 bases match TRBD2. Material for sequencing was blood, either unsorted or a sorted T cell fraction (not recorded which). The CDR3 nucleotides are TGTGCCAGCAGTTTATCACTCCCGGGACTAGCGTCCGGGGAGCTGTTTTTT. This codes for CASSLSLPGLASGELFF.